These 27 T cell receptor beta chains came from one sample sequenced in a study of Graves' ophthalmopathy and Graves' hyperthyroidism. TCR beta CDR3 amplification used RNA transcripts. The workflow started with a first-round RT-PCR run with HTBI primers and then moved on to a second-round multiplex PCR. In TCRdb, the multiplex PCR reads were re-called with MiXCR into one record per CDR3 protein. The sample lists about 1.2 million distinct CDR3 sequences; 36% were seen once. Sequences were obtained from peripheral blood or thyroid tissue (not recorded which). The origin of the receptors is an adult man with Graves' hyperthyroidism.

This clonotype was counted only a few times. This chain links TRBV7-2 with TRBJ2-2; 8 bases align to TRBD2. In germline, CDR1 is SGHTA, CDR2 FQGNSA. This CDR3 has 16 amino acids. Trimming took 3 bases from V and 6 from J; bases not matched to a gene: 9. The CDR3 nucleotides read TGTGCCAGCAGCTTTCCGCGGGGGGCGCAGGCCGGGGAGCTGTTTTTT. Residues: CASSFPRGAQAGELFF.

Concerning this clonotype: A read error may explain this, as a much larger clone is one base away. The chain couples TRBV2 to TRBJ1-5; tentatively, D is TRBD1 (6 bases). The germline V gene has CDR1 SNHLY and CDR2 FYNNEI. V dropped 4 bases and J dropped 4 bases, with 14 bases sitting between them. This CDR3 is built from 15 residues. The CDR3: CASSGEQGKNQPQHF. CDR3 DNA sequence: TGTGCCAGCAGTGGGGAACAGGGTAAAAATCAGCCCCAGCATTTT. Combining the CDR3 with reference TRBV2 and TRBJ1-5 gives the whole variable domain EPEVTQTPSHQVTQMGQEVILRCVPISNHLYFYWYRQILGQKVEFLVSFYNNEISEKSEIFDDQFSVERPDGSNFTLKIRSTKLEDSAMYFCASSGEQGKNQPQHFGDGTRLSIL.

This clonotype was observed a handful of times. J is TRBJ1-3 and V is TRBV9; D ambiguous. CDR3 length equals 15 residues. Germline CDR1 reads SGDLS; CDR2 reads YYNGEE. V lost 2 bases and J 0 bases, leaving 9 bases between the germline ends. The CDR3 DNA reads as TGTGCCAGCAGCGTGGGCGATTACTCTGGAAACACCATATATTTT. Its translation is CASSVGDYSGNTIYF. Combining the CDR3 with reference TRBV9 and TRBJ1-3 gives the whole variable domain DSGVTQTPKHLITATGQRVTLRCSPRSGDLSVYWYQQSLDQGLQFLIQYYNGEERAKGNILERFSAQQFPDLHSELNLSSLELGDSALYFCASSVGDYSGNTIYFGEGSWLTVV.

This clonotype has more than one count but fewer than ten. The chain couples TRBV20-1 to TRBJ2-7; 9 bases line up with TRBD1. Trimming took 1 base from V and 6 from J; bases not matched to a gene: 19. CDR1 and CDR2 from the germline V gene are DFQATT and SNEGSKA (reference sequence). The CDR3 loop spans 18 amino acids. The CDR3 bases are TGCAGTGCTAGAGGGCTCCAAATGTCGGGACAGGGAGCCCTCGAGCAGTACTTC. Protein: CSARGLQMSGQGALEQYF.

This clonotype was seen a few times. The J gene is TRBJ2-7, the V gene TRBV19; D is unclear. The length of the CDR3 is 16 residues. With 0 bases removed from V and 0 bases from J, the gap between germline ends came to 12 bases. Germline V gene data show CDR1 as LNHDA and CDR2 as SQIVND (reference sequence). CDR3 amino acids: CASSIDWTTVSYEQYF. DNA for the CDR3: TGTGCCAGTAGTATAGATTGGACGACGGTCTCCTACGAGCAGTACTTC.

The chain has TRBV29-1 and TRBJ2-7; 10 positions match TRBD1. J gave up 6 bases and V 6 bases, and 11 bases lay outside the gene matches. Germline loops: CDR1 SQVTM, CDR2 ANQGSEA. This CDR3 contains 14 residues. The CDR3 nucleotides are TGCAGCGTAGGCCGGGACAGGGGCTTCGGCGAGCAGTACTTC. This encodes CSVGRDRGFGEQYF.

At least ten counts were recorded for this clonotype. The rearrangement uses TRBV7-2 and TRBJ2-7, with 10 bases matching TRBD2. This CDR3 contains 15 residues. V lost 2 bases, J lost 4 bases, and 5 bases stayed unmatched. Germline assignment: CDR1 SGHTA and CDR2 FQGNSA. CDR3 nucleotide sequence: TGTGCCAGCAGCTTATTCCTAGCGGGAGTATACGAGCAGTACTTC. This sequence encodes CASSLFLAGVYEQYF.

This clonotype has just a few counts. Given a much more abundant clone one base away, this may be a read error. The V gene is TRBV6-4, the J gene TRBJ1-2; no definite D call. Germline V lookup: CDR1 MRHNA, CDR2 SNTAGT. CDR3 length equals 12 residues. CDR3: CVSSSGGAGYTF. CDR3 bases: TGTGTCAGCAGCTCAGGAGGAGCCGGCTACACCTTC.

The rearrangement links TRBV4-1 to TRBJ1-5, with D maybe TRBD1 (5 bases). Trimming cost V 1 base and J 4 bases, with 14 bases left between them. The CDR3 covers 16 residues. Germline loops: CDR1 MGHRA, CDR2 YSYEKL. CDR3: CASSQAGREGNQPQHF. The DNA of the CDR3 is TGCGCCAGCAGCCAAGCGGGCAGGGAAGGAAATCAGCCCCAGCATTTT.

At least ten counts were recorded for this clonotype. The V and J genes are TRBV4-1 and TRBJ1-2; D unclear. V gave up 2 bases and J gave up 4 bases, with 14 bases separating them. CDR1 MGHRA and CDR2 YSYEKL come from the germline V gene. This CDR3 has 15 residues. CDR3 region: CASSQPAESGYGYTF. CDR3 nucleotides: TGCGCCAGCAGCCAACCGGCAGAATCGGGCTATGGCTACACCTTC.

This clonotype was found many times. V is TRBV11-2 and J is TRBJ1-4; TRBD1 aligns across 11 bases. V lost 5 bases, J lost 7 bases, and 3 bases stayed unmatched. The CDR3 covers 14 residues. The germline gives CDR1 SGHAT, CDR2 FQNNGV. The CDR3 DNA reads as TGTGCCAGCAGCCAGGACAGGGGGCGTGAAAAACTGTTTTTT. Translation gives CASSQDRGREKLFF.

With respect to this clonotype: Compared with germline, one end of the junction differs, possibly owing to a read error. The chain uses TRBV25-1 and TRBJ1-6, with 7 bases that match TRBD1. The CDR3 spans 14 residues. Germline V CDR1 and CDR2: MGHDK, SYGVNS. The chain's CDR3 is CTSSGTANNSPLHF. In DNA form, the CDR3 reads TGTACCAGCAGCGGGACAGCCAATAATTCACCCCTCCACTTT.

This clonotype showed up just a few times. This chain links TRBV10-3 with TRBJ2-7; 11 bases align to TRBD2. Germline V lookup: CDR1 ENHRY, CDR2 SYGVKD. The CDR3 runs 17 residues. With 7 bases clipped from V and 5 bases from J, the junction kept 16 bases outside the gene matches. The CDR3 DNA reads TGTGCCATCACTCGGGACAAAGCTAGCGGGAGGATCAACGAGCAGTACTTC. Its protein product is CAITRDKASGRINEQYF.

The V gene is TRBV5-6, the J gene TRBJ1-5; TRBD1 might be the D (5 bases). Germline lookup yields CDR1 SGHDT and CDR2 YYEEEE. V dropped 3 bases and J dropped 4 bases, with 14 bases sitting between them. The CDR3 has 15 residues. The CDR3 DNA sequence: TGTGCCAGCAGCTGGGGGGAAGCCCCGAATCAGCCCCAGCATTTT. It specifies CASSWGEAPNQPQHF.

Here the CDR3 DNA reads TGCAGTGCTAGAGATTTCGGGACAGCTTCCTACGAGCAGTACTTC. This sequence encodes CSARDFGTASYEQYF. This chain links TRBV20-1 with TRBJ2-7, with 7 bases identical to TRBD1. Germline V lookup: CDR1 DFQATT, CDR2 SNEGSKA (reference sequence). The CDR3 is made up of 15 amino acids. Unmatched junction bases numbered 6, after V lost 0 bases and J lost 1 base.

This clonotype was counted between two and nine times. The J gene is TRBJ2-7, the V gene TRBV5-1; a possible D gene is TRBD1 (6 bases). Trimming pared 2 bases from V and 5 bases from J, leaving 14 bases between. The CDR3 length is 14 residues. The germline gives CDR1 SGHRS, CDR2 YFSETQ. The CDR3 loop is CASSFGRQAHEQYF. The CDR3 DNA sequence: TGCGCCAGCAGCTTTGGACGACAGGCCCACGAGCAGTACTTC.

This rearrangement joins TRBV6-1 to TRBJ1-1; D is possibly TRBD1 (6 bases). The V gene lost 5 bases and the J gene lost 0 bases, with 16 bases spanning the gap. CDR1 and CDR2 from the germline V gene are MNHNS and SASEGT. The CDR3 covers 16 residues. CDR3 sequence reads: CASSYGGRTLNTEAFF. CDR3 bases: TGTGCCAGCAGTTACGGGGGCAGAACTTTGAACACTGAAGCTTTCTTT.

This clonotype was observed a few times. The chain is built from TRBV6-6 and TRBJ2-6; 7 nucleotides agree with TRBD1. The CDR3 loop spans 15 amino acids. Trimming cost V 7 bases and J 0 bases; bases outside gene matches: 3. Germline CDR1 and CDR2: MNHNY and SVGAGI (reference sequence). CDR3 in amino acids: CASKGATSGANVLTF. The CDR3 DNA is TGTGCCAGCAAGGGGGCTACCTCTGGGGCCAACGTCCTGACTTTC.

This clonotype has a count of ten or more. The chain uses TRBV24-1 and TRBJ2-5; D call uncertain. Germline CDR1 reads KGHDR; CDR2 reads SFDVKD. The ends were cut back, 5 bases at V and 2 bases at J, with 14 bases in the middle. The CDR3 is 15 residues long. The CDR3 loop reads CATSARKARQETQYF. The CDR3 DNA follows: TGTGCCACCAGTGCCCGGAAGGCCCGGCAAGAGACCCAGTACTTC.

This clonotype was picked up one time. V usage is TRBV7-9 and J usage is TRBJ2-5; a weak D match, TRBD2 (7 bases). Between the trimmed V and J ends, which lost 5 bases and 5 bases, there was a span of 21 bases. This CDR3 is built from 16 residues. Looked up from germline, CDR1 is SEHNR and CDR2 is FQNEAQ (reference sequence). The CDR3 loop reads CASSGPRGAFRETQYF. DNA of the CDR3: TGTGCCAGCAGCGGACCTCGGGGGGCCTTCCGGGAGACCCAGTACTTC.

This rearrangement joins TRBV5-1 to TRBJ1-1; possible D gene TRBD1, 6 bases. CDR3 size: 15 residues. The germline gives CDR1 SGHRS, CDR2 YFSETQ. V lost 2 bases and J 5 bases, leaving 16 bases between the germline ends. Here the CDR3 reads CASSFLQEGGTEAFF. For the CDR3, the DNA is TGCGCCAGCAGCTTCTTACAGGAGGGGGGAACTGAAGCTTTCTTT. The entire variable domain, with the rest obtained from reference TRBV5-1 and TRBJ1-1, is as follows: KAGVTQTPRYLIKTRGQQVTLSCSPISGHRSVSWYQQTPGQGLQFLFEYFSETQRNKGNFPGRFSGRQFSNSRSEMNVSTLELGDSALYLCASSFLQEGGTEAFFGQGTRLTVV.

This clonotype was recorded many times. The chain couples TRBV5-5 to TRBJ1-4; D gene unclear. The CDR3 spans 13 residues. CDR1 and CDR2 from the germline V gene are SGHKS and YYEKEE (reference sequence). Trimming removed 6 bases from V and 8 bases from J, with 14 bases in between. As DNA, the CDR3 is TGTGCCAGCACCCAAGGTGGATCGGAAAAACTGTTTTTT. It yields the protein CASTQGGSEKLFF.

This clonotype was recorded a few times. J is TRBJ2-5 and V is TRBV30; TRBD1 or TRBD2 may be the D gene (5 bases each). V lost 8 bases to trimming and J lost 2 bases, with 12 bases between them. The length of the CDR3 is 12 residues. Germline CDR1 is GTSNPN and CDR2 is SVGIG (reference sequence). The CDR3 loop reads CARDGIQETQYF. Here the CDR3 DNA reads TGTGCCCGGGACGGGATTCAAGAGACCCAGTACTTC. Together with reference TRBV30 and TRBJ2-5, the CDR3 gives the full variable domain: SQTIHQWPATLVQPVGSPLSLECTVEGTSNPNLYWYRQAAGRGLQLLFYSVGIGQISSEVPQNLSASRPQDRQFILSSKKLLLSDSGFYLCARDGIQETQYFGPGTRLLVL.

This clonotype was seen more than once but under ten times. The CDR3 nucleotides read TGTGCCAGCAGCTTAAGAGGGCTAGCGGGACAAGAGACCCAGTACTTC. It codes for CASSLRGLAGQETQYF. The rearrangement links TRBV7-3 to TRBJ2-5; 9 nucleotides agree with TRBD2. The germline CDR1 and CDR2 sequences are SGHTA and FQGTGA. The V and J ends lost 1 base and 2 bases, in that order; junction bases with no gene match: 5. The CDR3 spans 16 residues.

This clonotype was counted ten times or more. J is TRBJ2-7 and V is TRBV20-1; D perhaps matches TRBD1 (5 bases). The CDR3 is made up of 12 amino acids. Trimming stripped 7 bases from V and 5 bases from J, with 15 bases between. Germline V lookup: CDR1 DFQATT, CDR2 SNEGSKA (reference sequence). This CDR3 is CSVVQGNHEQYF. The CDR3 DNA reads as TGCAGTGTTGTCCAGGGAAATCACGAGCAGTACTTC.

This clonotype was counted ten times or more. The chain carries TRBV5-8 and TRBJ2-5; D is possibly TRBD2 (6 bases). V was cut by 0 bases and J by 11 bases, with 14 bases left in between. Looked up from germline, CDR1 is SGHTS and CDR2 is YDEGEE. The CDR3 runs 13 residues. CDR3 protein: CASSLAGGGVQYF. The CDR3, as DNA: TGTGCCAGCAGCTTGGCAGGTGGCGGGGTTCAGTACTTC.

Concerning this clonotype itself: Germline and junction disagree at one end, which may indicate a read error. This chain links TRBV10-2 with TRBJ1-5, with D hard to call. This CDR3 has 13 residues. CDR1 and CDR2 (germline): WSHSY, SAAADI. The CDR3 DNA reads as TGCGCCACCCAATCCGGTAGCAATCAGTCCCAGCATTTT. This gives the protein CATQSGSNQSQHF.